The next 5 T cell receptor beta chains were all read from a single sample in a study of T-cell reconstitution after alpha-beta-depleted transplantation in children. Unique molecular identifiers were incorporated when the TCRbeta library was constructed. One entry per CDR3 protein results from TCRdb running MiXCR on the PCR reads. Seen here are roughly 150,000 distinct CDR3 sequences, around 10% observed once, and the top ten hold less than 15%. The sample consisted of PBMCs, taken before TCRalphabeta/CD19-depleted stem cell transplant. The origin of the receptors is a boy aged 2-15 years with acute myeloid leukemia, due to receive a stem cell transplant.

At least ten counts were recorded for this clonotype. This sequence joins TRBV27 and TRBJ2-3; the D is unclear. Trimming removed 1 base at V and 1 base at J, with 9 bases between. The CDR3 loop spans 15 amino acids. Germline loops: CDR1 MNHEY, CDR2 SMNVEV (reference sequence). The CDR3 spells CASSLYLGGTDTQYF. The CDR3 DNA reads TGTGCCAGCAGTTTATATCTGGGCGGCACAGATACGCAGTATTTT.

This clonotype was seen ten or more times. As DNA, the CDR3 is TGCAGCGTTGAGAAGCTAGTACGGACCCAGTACTTC. Amino acid sequence: CSVEKLVRTQYF. This sequence joins TRBV29-1 and TRBJ2-5; D call uncertain. This CDR3 has 12 residues. Germline lookup yields CDR1 SQVTM and CDR2 ANQGSEA. V was pared by 3 bases and J by 7 bases, with 12 bases between.

This clonotype was detected once. A read error may account for a junction end that differs from germline. The J gene is TRBJ2-2, the V gene TRBV7-6; a weak D match, TRBD2 (6 bases). This CDR3 has 12 amino acids. The germline CDR1 and CDR2 sequences are SGHVS and FNYEAQ. In DNA form, the CDR3 reads TGTGCCAGCAGCTTAGTGGGCCGGGAGCCGTTTTTT. Protein sequence: CASSLVGREPFF.

The chain uses TRBV15 and TRBJ1-5; the D is unclear. Germline assignment: CDR1 LNHNV and CDR2 YYDKDF (reference sequence). The V and J ends lost 0 bases and 0 bases respectively, with 9 bases between them. The CDR3 length is 16 residues. In DNA form, the CDR3 reads TGTGCCACCAGCAGAGAAACGATTAATAGCAATCAGCCCCAGCATTTT. Translation gives CATSRETINSNQPQHF.

As to this clonotype: A read error may be the cause here, since a much bigger clone is one base away. This rearrangement joins TRBV5-1 to TRBJ1-2, with D unresolved. There are 16 residues in the CDR3. Looked up from germline, CDR1 is SGHRS and CDR2 is YFSETQ. The CDR3 sequence: CASSLDTVNLYDGYPF. The CDR3 DNA reads as TGCGCCAGCAGCTTGGATACAGTCAACCTCTACGATGGCTACCCCTTC. The variable domain in full, with the rest retrieved from reference TRBV5-1 and TRBJ1-2, is KAGVTQTPRYLIKTRGQQVTLSCSPISGHRSVSWYQQTPGQGLQFLFEYFSETQRNKGNFPGRFSGRQFSNSRSEMNVSTLELGDSALYLCASSLDTVNLYDGYPFGSGTRLTVV.